This T cell receptor (beta chain) was recovered during a study of T cells in Graves' hyperthyroidism and ophthalmopathy. TCR beta CDR3 sequences were amplified from RNA transcripts. HTBI primers were used for first-round RT-PCR of the TCR CDR3. MiXCR was run by TCRdb on the multiplex PCR reads, yielding one entry per CDR3 protein. The repertoire includes about 300,000 distinct CDR3 sequences, roughly 18% of them detected once, and 39% sits in the top ten. General study points: Using 13 V-J features, a model discriminated ophthalmopathy from stable hyperthyroidism. Peripheral blood also featured most of the thyroid clonotypes expanded above 0.001.

It was approximately 9.7 ml of fresh peripheral blood that supplied the PBMCs. With respect to this clonotype: Its specificity is not known.

This receptor was taken from a middle-aged man with Graves' ophthalmopathy. The sequenced sample consisted of blood.

The CDR3 nucleotides read TGCGCCAGCAGCCGGGACCAGGCCTACAATGAGCAGTTCTTC. This translates into CASSRDQAYNEQFF. The genes are TRBV4-1 and TRBJ2-1, with D tentatively TRBD1 or TRBD2 (5 bases each). V lost 4 bases and J 2 bases, leaving 9 bases between the germline ends. CDR3 size: 14 residues. CDR1 is MGHRA and CDR2 is YSYEKL in the germline V gene.